The clone carrying this T cell receptor (beta chain) was counted only a few times. From more than 8 ml of fresh peripheral blood, PBMCs were isolated. The CDR3 regions of TCR beta were amplified from RNA transcripts. An initial round of RT-PCR targeting the TCR CDR3 relied on the HTBI primer set. A single record per CDR3 protein comes from TCRdb applying MiXCR to the multiplex PCR reads. The profile shows hundreds of thousands of distinct CDR3 sequences, 14% of them singletons. Trimming shortened V by 5 bases and J by 5 bases, and 12 bases separated the two germline ends. Germline CDR1 reads SGHTA; CDR2 reads FQGTGA. This CDR3 has 13 residues. The sample originates from a study of T cells in Graves' hyperthyroidism and ophthalmopathy.

This receptor was taken from a woman aged 18-29 years with Graves' hyperthyroidism. V gene TRBV7-3 combines with J gene TRBJ2-5; no clear D gene. Sequences were obtained from blood. CDR3 amino acids: CASSPFVGETQYF. The CDR3 DNA follows: TGTGCCAGCAGCCCCTTCGTTGGGGAGACCCAGTACTTC.